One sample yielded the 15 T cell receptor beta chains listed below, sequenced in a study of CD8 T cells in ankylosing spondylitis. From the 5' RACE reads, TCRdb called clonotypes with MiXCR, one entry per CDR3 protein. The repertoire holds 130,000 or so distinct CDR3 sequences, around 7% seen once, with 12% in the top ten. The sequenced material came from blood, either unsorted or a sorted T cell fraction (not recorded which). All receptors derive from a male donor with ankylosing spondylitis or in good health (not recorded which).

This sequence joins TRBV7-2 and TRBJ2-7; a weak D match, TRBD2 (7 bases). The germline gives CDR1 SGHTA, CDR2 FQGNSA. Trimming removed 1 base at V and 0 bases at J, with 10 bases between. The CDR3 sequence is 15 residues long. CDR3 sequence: CASSLGGGASYEQYF. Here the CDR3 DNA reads TGTGCCAGCAGCTTAGGAGGGGGGGCCTCCTACGAGCAGTACTTC.

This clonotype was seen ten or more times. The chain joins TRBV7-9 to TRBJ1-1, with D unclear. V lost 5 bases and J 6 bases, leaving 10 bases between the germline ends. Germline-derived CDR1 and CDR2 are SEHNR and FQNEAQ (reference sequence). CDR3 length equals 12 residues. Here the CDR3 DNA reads TGTGCCAGCAGCCCGGCTCGACCTGAAGCTTTCTTT. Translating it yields CASSPARPEAFF.

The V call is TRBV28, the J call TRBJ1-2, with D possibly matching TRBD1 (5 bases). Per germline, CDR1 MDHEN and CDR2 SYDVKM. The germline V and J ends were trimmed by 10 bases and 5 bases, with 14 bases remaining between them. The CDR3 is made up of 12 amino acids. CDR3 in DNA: TGTGCCATGGGCCCGGGGCTGTATGGCTACACCTTC. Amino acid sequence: CAMGPGLYGYTF.

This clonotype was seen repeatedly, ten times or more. The chain's CDR3 is CASSLLTEPYEQYF. The CDR3 nucleotides are TGTGCCAGCAGCTTATTAACGGAGCCCTACGAGCAGTACTTC. The chain links TRBV7-9 to TRBJ2-7; D uncertain. Germline V gene sequence: CDR1 SEHNR, CDR2 FQNEAQ (reference sequence). This CDR3 comprises 14 residues. V lost 2 bases and J 2 bases, leaving 10 bases between the germline ends.

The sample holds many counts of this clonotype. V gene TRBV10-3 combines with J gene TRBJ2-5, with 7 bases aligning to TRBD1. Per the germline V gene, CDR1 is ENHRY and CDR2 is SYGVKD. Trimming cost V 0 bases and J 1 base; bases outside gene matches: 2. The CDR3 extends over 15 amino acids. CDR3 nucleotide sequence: TGTGCCATCAGTGAGTCTTCAGGGGGCCAAGAGACCCAGTACTTC. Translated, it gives CAISESSGGQETQYF.

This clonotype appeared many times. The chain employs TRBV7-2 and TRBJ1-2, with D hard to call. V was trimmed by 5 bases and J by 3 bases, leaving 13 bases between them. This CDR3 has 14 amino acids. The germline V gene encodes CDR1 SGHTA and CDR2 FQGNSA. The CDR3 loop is CASSPAGKDYGYTF. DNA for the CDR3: TGTGCCAGCAGCCCCGCGGGGAAGGACTATGGCTACACCTTC. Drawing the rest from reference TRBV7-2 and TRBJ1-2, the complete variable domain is GAGVSQSPSNKVTEKGKDVELRCDPISGHTALYWYRQSLGQGLEFLIYFQGNSAPDKSGLPSDRFSAERTGGSVSTLTIQRTQQEDSAVYLCASSPAGKDYGYTFGSGTRLTVV.

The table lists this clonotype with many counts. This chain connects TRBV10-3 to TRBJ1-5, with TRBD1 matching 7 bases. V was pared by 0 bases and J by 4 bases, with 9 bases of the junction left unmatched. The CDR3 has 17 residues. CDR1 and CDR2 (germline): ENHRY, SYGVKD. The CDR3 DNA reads TGTGCCATCAGTGAGTCGAAGGTCAGGGGGTCTAATCAGCCCCAGCATTTT. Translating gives CAISESKVRGSNQPQHF.

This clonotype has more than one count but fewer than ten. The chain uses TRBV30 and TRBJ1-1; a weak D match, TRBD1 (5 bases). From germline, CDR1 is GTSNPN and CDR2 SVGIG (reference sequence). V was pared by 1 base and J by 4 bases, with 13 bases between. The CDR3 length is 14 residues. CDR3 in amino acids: CAWSGQPGITEAFF. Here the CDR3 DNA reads TGTGCCTGGAGTGGTCAGCCAGGGATCACTGAAGCTTTCTTT.

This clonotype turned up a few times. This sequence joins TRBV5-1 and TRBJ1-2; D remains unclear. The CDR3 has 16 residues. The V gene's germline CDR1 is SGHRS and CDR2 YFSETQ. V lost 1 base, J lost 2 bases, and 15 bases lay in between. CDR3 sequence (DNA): TGCGCCAGCAGCTTGACATTCGGAAGTGAGAACTATGGCTACACCTTC. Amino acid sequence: CASSLTFGSENYGYTF.

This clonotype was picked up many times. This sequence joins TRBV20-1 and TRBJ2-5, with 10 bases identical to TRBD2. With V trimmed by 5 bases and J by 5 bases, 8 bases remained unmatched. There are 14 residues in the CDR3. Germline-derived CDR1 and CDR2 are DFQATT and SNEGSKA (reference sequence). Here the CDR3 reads CSALSGGAGETQYF. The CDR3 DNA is TGCAGTGCTCTCAGCGGGGGGGCCGGTGAGACCCAGTACTTC.

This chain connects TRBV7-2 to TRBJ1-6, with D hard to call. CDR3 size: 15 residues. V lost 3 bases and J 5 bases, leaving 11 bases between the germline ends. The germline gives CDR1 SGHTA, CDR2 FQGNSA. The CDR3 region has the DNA TGTGCCAGCAGCTTTGCCGCGCCAAATAATTCACCCCTCCACTTT. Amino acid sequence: CASSFAAPNNSPLHF. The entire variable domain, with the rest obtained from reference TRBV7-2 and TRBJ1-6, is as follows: GAGVSQSPSNKVTEKGKDVELRCDPISGHTALYWYRQSLGQGLEFLIYFQGNSAPDKSGLPSDRFSAERTGGSVSTLTIQRTQQEDSAVYLCASSFAAPNNSPLHFGNGTRLTVT.

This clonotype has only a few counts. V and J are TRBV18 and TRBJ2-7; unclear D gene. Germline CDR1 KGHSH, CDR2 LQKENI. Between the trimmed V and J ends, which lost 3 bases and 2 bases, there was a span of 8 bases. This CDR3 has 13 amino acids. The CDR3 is CASSPTGPYEQYF. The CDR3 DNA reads TGTGCCAGCTCACCTACCGGCCCCTACGAGCAGTACTTC.

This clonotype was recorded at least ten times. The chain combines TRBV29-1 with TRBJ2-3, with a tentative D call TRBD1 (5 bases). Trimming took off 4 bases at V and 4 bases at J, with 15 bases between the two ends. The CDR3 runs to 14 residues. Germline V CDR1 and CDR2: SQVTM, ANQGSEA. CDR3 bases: TGCAGCGTTGTAATAGGGGTTGTTGCAGATACGCAGTATTTT. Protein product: CSVVIGVVADTQYF.

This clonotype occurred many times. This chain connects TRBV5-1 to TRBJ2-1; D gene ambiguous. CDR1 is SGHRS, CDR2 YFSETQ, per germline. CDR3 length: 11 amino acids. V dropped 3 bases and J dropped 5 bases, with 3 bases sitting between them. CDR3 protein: CASSSDNEQFF. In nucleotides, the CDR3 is TGCGCCAGCAGCTCGGACAATGAGCAGTTCTTC.

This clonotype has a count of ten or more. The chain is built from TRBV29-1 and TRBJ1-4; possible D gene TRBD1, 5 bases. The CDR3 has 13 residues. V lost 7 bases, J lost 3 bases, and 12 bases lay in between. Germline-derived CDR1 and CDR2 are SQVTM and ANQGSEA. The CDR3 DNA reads TGCAGCGCCCGGGACGGGGCTAATGAAAAACTGTTTTTT. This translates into CSARDGANEKLFF.